This record concerns one TCR beta chain sequence. Its cognate antigen is unknown. A single base separates this from a much larger clone, so it may be a read error. The same CDR3 can be traced to other DNA sequences in this sample. CDR3 length: 15 residues. Germline V gene data show CDR1 as MNHNS and CDR2 as SASEGT. Ahead of thyroid surgery, no patient had received treatment of any kind. Original data processing: CDR3 was compared across clinicopathological groups, and the resulting differences were used to build a distant-metastasis classifier for papillary thyroid cancer. TCRdb reprocessed the PCR reads via MiXCR. These V and J calls are TCRdb output, not the study's own analysis. The repertoire consists of 35,000 to 50,000 clones, with 20% to 25% occurring once and the leading ten covering roughly 15%. This entry comes from a study of metastatic and nonmetastatic thyroid tumors. The overall study: Both malignant and benign thyroid patients supplied peripheral blood and tumor or nodule tissue samples, across which the repertoires of these patients were then compared.

The study's findings and limits: The study reportedly found significantly higher TCR beta diversity in malignant thyroid tumors than benign nodules, in blood and tumor.

The source material was tumor tissue. The gene calls are TRBV6-1 and TRBJ2-2; maybe TRBD1 (6 bases). This TCR was sampled from a female donor with papillary thyroid cancer or a benign thyroid nodule (not recorded which). Some clones in this sample may be carry-over from other donors' samples. DNA of the CDR3: TGTGCCAGCAGGGTGGGACAAACTAGGGCCGGGGAGCTGTTCTTT. It is translated as CASRVGQTRAGELFF.